This T cell receptor beta chain was profiled in a study of T cell responses to AZD1222 COVID-19 vaccine. Study findings and constraints: White British people made up most donors, females outnumbered males, and clonal diversity was possibly underestimated. Within unmutated variant regions lay the reported targets of nearly half of spike-specific TCRs. Seropositive AZD1222 recipients at baseline numbered only 6 or 7.

As regards this clone: Antigen: not known.

The CDR3 is 16 amino acids. Sequenced by immunoSEQ multiplex PCR; TCRdb stores in-frame clones only, minus some. The sample records about 120,000 clones, approximately 89% being singletons. This specimen consisted of peripheral blood, obtained on day 0 of AZD1222 vaccination. The chain has TRBV21-1 and TRBJ2-7. TRBV21-1 counts as a pseudogene. The TCR originated in an adult in good health. CDR3 sequence: CASSIPPPGRRYEQYF. CDR3 sequence (DNA): TGTGCCAGCAGCATTCCCCCCCCGGGACGACGCTACGAGCAGTACTTC.